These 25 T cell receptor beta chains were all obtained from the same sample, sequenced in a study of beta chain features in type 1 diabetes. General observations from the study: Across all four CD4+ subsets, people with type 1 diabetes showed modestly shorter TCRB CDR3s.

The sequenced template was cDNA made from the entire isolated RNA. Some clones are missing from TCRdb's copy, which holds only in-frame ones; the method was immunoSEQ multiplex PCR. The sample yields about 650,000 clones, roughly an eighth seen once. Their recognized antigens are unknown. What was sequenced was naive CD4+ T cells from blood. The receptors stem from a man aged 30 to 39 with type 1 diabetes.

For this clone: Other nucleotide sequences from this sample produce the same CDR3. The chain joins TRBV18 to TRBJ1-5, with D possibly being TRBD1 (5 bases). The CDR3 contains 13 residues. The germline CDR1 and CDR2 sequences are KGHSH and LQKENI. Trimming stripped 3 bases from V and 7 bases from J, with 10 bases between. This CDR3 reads CASSPLGDQPQHF. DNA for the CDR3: TGTGCCAGCTCACCCTTGGGGGACCAGCCCCAGCATTTT.

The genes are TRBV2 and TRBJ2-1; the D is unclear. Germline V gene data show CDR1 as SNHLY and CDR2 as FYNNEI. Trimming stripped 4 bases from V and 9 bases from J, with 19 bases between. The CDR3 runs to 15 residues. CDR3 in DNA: TGTGCCAGCAGTGTCTTAACAGCTATCTCGGGTGAGCAGTTCTTC. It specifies CASSVLTAISGEQFF.

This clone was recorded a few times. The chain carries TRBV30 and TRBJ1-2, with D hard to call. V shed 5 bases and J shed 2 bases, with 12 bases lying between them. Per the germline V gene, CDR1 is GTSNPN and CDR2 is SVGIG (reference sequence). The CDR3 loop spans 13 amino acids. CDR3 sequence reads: CAWGRQLNYGYTF. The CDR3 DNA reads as TGTGCCTGGGGGAGGCAGCTAAACTATGGCTACACCTTC.

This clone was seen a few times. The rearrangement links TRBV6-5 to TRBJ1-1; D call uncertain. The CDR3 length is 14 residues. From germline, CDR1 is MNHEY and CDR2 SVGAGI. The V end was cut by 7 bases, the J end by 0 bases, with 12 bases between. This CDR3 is CASTTDFMNTEAFF. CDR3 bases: TGTGCCAGCACCACCGATTTTATGAACACTGAAGCTTTCTTT.

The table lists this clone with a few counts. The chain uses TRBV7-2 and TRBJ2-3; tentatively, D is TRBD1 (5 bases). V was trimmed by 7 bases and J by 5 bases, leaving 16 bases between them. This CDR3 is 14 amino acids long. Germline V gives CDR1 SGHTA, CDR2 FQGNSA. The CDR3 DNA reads TGTGCCAGCACCGTGTGGGGCGCAGGAGATACGCAGTATTTT. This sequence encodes CASTVWGAGDTQYF.

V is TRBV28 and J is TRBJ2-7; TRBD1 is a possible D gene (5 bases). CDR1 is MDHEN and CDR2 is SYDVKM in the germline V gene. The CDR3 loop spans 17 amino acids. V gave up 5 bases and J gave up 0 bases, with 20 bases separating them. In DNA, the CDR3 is TGTGCCAGCAGTCCCCTCCGTGAGACAGAGTTCTCCTACGAGCAGTACTTC. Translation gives CASSPLRETEFSYEQYF.

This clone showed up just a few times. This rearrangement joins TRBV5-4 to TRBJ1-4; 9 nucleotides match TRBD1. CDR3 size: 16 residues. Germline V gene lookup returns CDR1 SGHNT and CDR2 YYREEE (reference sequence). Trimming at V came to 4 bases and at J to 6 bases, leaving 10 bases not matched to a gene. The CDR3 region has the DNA TGTGCCAGCAGCGGAAAAACAGGGGGCGCCCATGAAAAACTGTTTTTT. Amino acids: CASSGKTGGAHEKLFF. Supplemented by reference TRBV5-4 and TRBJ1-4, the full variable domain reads ETGVTQSPTHLIKTRGQQVTLRCSSQSGHNTVSWYQQALGQGPQFIFQYYREEENGRGNFPPRFSGLQFPNYSSELNVNALELDDSALYLCASSGKTGGAHEKLFFGSGTQLSVL.

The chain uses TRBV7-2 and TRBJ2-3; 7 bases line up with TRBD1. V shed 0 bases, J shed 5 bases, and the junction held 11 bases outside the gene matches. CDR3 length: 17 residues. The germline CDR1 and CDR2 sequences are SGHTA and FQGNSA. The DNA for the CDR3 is TGTGCCAGCAGCTTAGCTTCCGGGACAGCCTACCAAGATACGCAGTATTTT. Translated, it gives CASSLASGTAYQDTQYF.

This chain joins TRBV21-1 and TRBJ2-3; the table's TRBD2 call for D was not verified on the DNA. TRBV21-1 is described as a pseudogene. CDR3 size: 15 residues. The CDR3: CASSNPQRSTDTQYF. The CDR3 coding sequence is TGTGCCAGCAGCAACCCCCAGCGCTCCACAGATACGCAGTATTTT.

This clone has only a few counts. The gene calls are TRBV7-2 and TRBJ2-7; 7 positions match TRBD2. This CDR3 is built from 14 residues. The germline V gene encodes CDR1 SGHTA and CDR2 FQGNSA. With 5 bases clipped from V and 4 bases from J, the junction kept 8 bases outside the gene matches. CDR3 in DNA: TGTGCCAGCAGCCCCCGGCCGGGGGGTTACGAGCAGTACTTC. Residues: CASSPRPGGYEQYF.

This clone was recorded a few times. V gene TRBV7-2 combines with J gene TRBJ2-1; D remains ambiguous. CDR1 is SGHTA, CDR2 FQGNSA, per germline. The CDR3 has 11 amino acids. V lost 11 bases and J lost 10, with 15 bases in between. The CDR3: CAGKTRREQFF. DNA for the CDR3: TGTGCCGGTAAGACCCGCCGGGAGCAGTTCTTC.

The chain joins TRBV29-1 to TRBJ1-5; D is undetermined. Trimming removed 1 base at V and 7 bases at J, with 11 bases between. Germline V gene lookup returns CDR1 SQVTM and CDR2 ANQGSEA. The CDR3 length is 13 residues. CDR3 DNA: TGCAGCGTTGAAGTTGCAGAGGGCCAGCCCCAGCATTTT. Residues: CSVEVAEGQPQHF.

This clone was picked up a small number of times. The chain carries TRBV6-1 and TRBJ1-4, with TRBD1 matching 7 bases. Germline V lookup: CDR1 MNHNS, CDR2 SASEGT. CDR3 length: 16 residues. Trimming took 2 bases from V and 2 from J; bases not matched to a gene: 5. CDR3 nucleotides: TGTGCCAGCAGTGAACCGGGGACAGCGACTAATGAAAAACTGTTTTTT. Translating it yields CASSEPGTATNEKLFF.

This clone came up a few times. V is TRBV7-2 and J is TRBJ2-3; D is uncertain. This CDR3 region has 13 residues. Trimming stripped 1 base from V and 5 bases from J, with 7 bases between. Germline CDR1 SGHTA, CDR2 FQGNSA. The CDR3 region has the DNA TGTGCCAGCAGCTTAGTAGGACGAGATACGCAGTATTTT. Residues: CASSLVGRDTQYF.

The CDR3 coding sequence is TGTGCCAGCTCACCACTTAGGACAGAAAACACCGGGGAGCTGTTTTTT. Amino acids: CASSPLRTENTGELFF. The rearrangement uses TRBV18 and TRBJ2-2, with D possibly being TRBD1 (6 bases). The CDR3 loop spans 16 amino acids. Trimming left V 1 base short and J 2 bases short, with 11 bases between. Germline CDR1 is KGHSH and CDR2 is LQKENI.

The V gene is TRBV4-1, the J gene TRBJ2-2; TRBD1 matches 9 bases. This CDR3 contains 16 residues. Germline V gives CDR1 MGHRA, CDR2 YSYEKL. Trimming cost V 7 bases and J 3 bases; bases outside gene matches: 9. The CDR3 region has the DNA TGCGCCAGCAAGACGACAGGGGGATTGGACACCGGGGAGCTGTTTTTT. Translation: CASKTTGGLDTGELFF.

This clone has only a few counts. CDR3 nucleotide sequence: TGTGCCAGCAGGCCACAGGGGCGGGAGACCCAGTACTTC. It yields the protein CASRPQGRETQYF. The V call is TRBV6-6, the J call TRBJ2-5; 7 bases are a match to TRBD1. The CDR3 is made up of 13 amino acids. The germline CDR1 and CDR2 sequences are MNHNY and SVGAGI (reference sequence). Germline trimming cut 6 bases from V and 5 bases from J; bases unmatched to any gene: 6.

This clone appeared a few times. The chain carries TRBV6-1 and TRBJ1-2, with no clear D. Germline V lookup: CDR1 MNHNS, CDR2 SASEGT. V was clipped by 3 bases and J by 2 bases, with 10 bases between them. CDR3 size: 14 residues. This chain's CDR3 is CASSDPPENYGYTF. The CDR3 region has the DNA TGTGCCAGCAGTGATCCGCCAGAGAACTATGGCTACACCTTC.

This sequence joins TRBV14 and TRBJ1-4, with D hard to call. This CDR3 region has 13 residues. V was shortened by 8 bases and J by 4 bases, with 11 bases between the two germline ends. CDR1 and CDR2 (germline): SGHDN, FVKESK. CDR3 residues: CASQGQLNEKLFF. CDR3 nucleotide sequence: TGTGCCAGCCAAGGCCAACTTAATGAAAAACTGTTTTTT.

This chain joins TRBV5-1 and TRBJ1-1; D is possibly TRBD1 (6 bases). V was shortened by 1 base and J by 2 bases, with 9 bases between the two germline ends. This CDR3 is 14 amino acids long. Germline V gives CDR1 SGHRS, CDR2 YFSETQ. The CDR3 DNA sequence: TGCGCCAGCAGCTTGATAGGGGGAAACACTGAAGCTTTCTTT. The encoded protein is CASSLIGGNTEAFF.

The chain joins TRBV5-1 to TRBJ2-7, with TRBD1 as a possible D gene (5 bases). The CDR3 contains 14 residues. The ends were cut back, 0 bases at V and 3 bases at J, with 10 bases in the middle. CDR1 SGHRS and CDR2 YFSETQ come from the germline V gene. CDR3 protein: CASSLGQSGYEQYF. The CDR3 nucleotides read TGCGCCAGCAGCTTGGGACAGTCCGGCTACGAGCAGTACTTC.

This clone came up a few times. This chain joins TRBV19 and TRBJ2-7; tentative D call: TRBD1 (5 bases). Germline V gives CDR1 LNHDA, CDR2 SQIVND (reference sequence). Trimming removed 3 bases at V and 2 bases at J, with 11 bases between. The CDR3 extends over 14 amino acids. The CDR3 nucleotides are TGTGCCAGTAGTATCGACAGCTTAACCTACGAGCAGTACTTC. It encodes CASSIDSLTYEQYF.

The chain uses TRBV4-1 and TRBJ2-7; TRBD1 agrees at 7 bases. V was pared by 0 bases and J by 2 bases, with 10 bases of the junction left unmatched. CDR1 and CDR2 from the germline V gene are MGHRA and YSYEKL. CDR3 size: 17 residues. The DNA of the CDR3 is TGCGCCAGCAGCCAAGATCCTCCTGGGACAGTTGCCTACGAGCAGTACTTC. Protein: CASSQDPPGTVAYEQYF.

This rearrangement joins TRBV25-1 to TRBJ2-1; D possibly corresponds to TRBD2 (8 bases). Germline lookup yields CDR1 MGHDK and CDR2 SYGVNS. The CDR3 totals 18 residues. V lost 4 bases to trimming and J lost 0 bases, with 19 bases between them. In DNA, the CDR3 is TGTGCCAGCAGTGCCCTCGGGAGGGGGACAGACTCCTACAATGAGCAGTTCTTC. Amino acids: CASSALGRGTDSYNEQFF.

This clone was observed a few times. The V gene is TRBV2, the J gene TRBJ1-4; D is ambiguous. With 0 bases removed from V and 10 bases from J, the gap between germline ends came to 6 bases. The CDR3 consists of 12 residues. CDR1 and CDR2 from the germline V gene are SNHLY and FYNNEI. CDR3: CASSEADGKLFF. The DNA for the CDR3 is TGTGCCAGCAGTGAAGCGGACGGAAAACTGTTTTTT.